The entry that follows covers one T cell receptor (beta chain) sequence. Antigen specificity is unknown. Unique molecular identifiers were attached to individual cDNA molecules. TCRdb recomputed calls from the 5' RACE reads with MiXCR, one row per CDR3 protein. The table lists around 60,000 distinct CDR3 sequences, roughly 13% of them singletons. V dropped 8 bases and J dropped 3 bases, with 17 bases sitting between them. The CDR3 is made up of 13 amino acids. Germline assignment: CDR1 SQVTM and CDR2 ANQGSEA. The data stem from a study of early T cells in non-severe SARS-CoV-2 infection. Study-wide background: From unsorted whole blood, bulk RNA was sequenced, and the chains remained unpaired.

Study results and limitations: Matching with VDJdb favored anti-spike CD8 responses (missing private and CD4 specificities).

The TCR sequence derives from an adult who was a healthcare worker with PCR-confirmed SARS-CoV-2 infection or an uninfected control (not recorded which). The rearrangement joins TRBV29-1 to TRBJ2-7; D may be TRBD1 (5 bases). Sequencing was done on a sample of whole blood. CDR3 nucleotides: TGCAGCTCTTTGGCAGGGAACGGCTACGAGCAGTACTTC. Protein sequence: CSSLAGNGYEQYF.